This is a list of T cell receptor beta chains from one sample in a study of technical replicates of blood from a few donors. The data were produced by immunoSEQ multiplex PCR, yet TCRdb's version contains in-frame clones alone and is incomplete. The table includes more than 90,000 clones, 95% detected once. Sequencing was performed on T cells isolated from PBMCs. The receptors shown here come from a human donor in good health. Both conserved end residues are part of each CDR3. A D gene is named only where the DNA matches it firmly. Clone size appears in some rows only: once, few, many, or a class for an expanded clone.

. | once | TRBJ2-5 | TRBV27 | CASSFNNGETQYF | TGTGCCAGCAGTTTCAACAACGGGGAGACCCAGTACTTC
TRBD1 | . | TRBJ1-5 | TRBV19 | CASRDRGHGSSNQPQHF | TGTGCCAGTAGGGACAGGGGTCATGGTAGCAGCAATCAGCCCCAGCATTTT
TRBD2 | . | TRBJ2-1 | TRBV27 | CASSLKSSGSSPEQFF | TGTGCCAGCAGTTTAAAGTCGAGCGGGAGCTCTCCTGAGCAGTTCTTC
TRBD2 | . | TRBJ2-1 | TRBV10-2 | CASSVARGTVYNEQFF | TGCGCCAGCAGTGTAGCGCGGGGGACCGTATACAATGAGCAGTTCTTC
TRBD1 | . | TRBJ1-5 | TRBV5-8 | CASSRPGGYGSNQPQHF | TGTGCCAGCAGTCGCCCAGGGGGCTACGGTAGCAATCAGCCCCAGCATTTT
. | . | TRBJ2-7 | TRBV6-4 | CASSARGGAEQYF | TGTGCCAGCAGTGCCCGAGGGGGGGCCGAGCAGTACTTC
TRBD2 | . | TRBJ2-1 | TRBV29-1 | CSVGGLANYNEQFF | TGCAGCGTTGGAGGACTAGCCAACTACAATGAGCAGTTCTTC
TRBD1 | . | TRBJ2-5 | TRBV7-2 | CASSLVLRDSGETQYF | TGTGCCAGCAGCTTAGTCCTCCGGGACAGCGGAGAGACCCAGTACTTC
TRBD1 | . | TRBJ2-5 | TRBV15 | CATSRDGAGGETQYF | TGTGCCACCAGCAGAGATGGGGCAGGGGGAGAGACCCAGTACTTC
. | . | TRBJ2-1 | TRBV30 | CAWESGTQPGNEQFF | TGTGCCTGGGAGAGCGGGACACAACCGGGGAATGAGCAGTTCTTC
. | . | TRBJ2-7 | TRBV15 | CATSEKRQGYEQYF | TGTGCCACCAGCGAAAAGAGGCAGGGCTACGAGCAGTACTTC
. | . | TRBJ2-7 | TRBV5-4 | CASSFFQGSNYEQYF | TGTGCCAGCAGCTTTTTTCAGGGTAGTAACTACGAGCAGTACTTC
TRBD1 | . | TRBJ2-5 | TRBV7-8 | CASSLRQGSRETQYF | TGTGCCAGCAGCTTAAGACAGGGGAGTCGAGAGACCCAGTACTTC
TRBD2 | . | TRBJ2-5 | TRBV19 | CASSTRTSGGGGTQYF | TGTGCCAGTAGTACCCGGACTAGCGGGGGTGGCGGGACCCAGTACTTC
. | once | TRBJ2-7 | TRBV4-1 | CASSRYLQESSYEQYF | TGCGCCAGCAGCCGCTATTTACAGGAGAGCTCCTACGAGCAGTACTTC
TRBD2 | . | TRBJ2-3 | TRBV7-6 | CASSPPRVAGGPTDTQYF | TGTGCCAGCAGCCCCCCGCGGGTGGCGGGGGGCCCAACAGATACGCAGTATTTT
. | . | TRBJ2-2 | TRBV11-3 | CASSLVTGSAGELFF | TGTGCCAGCAGCTTAGTAACCGGGTCCGCCGGGGAGCTGTTTTTT
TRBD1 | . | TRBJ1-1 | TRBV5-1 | CASSLEGTGDMNTEAFF | TGCGCCAGCAGCTTGGAGGGGACAGGGGACATGAACACTGAAGCTTTCTTT
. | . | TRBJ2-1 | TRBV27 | CASSPRDTLYNEQFF | TGTGCCAGCAGCCCCCGGGACACCCTCTACAATGAGCAGTTCTTC
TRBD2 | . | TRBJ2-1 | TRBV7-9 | CASSPEGLAGDNEQFF | TGTGCCAGCAGCCCAGAGGGACTAGCGGGGGACAATGAGCAGTTCTTC
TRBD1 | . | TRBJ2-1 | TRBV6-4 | CASSGRAGGNEQFF | TGTGCCAGCAGTGGTAGGGCAGGGGGCAATGAGCAGTTCTTC
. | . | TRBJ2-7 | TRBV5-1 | CASRSSYYEQYF | TGCGCCAGCCGGTCTAGTTACTACGAGCAGTACTTC
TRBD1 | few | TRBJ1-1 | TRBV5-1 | CASTRGDRSTEAFF | TGCGCCAGCACTAGGGGGGACAGGAGCACTGAAGCTTTCTTT
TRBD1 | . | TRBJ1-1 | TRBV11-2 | CASSLIRGRNTEAFF | TGTGCCAGCAGCTTAATTAGGGGGCGGAACACTGAAGCTTTCTTT
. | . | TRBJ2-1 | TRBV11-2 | CASSLASSTVYNEQFF | TGTGCCAGCAGCTTAGCGTCTAGCACGGTCTACAATGAGCAGTTCTTC
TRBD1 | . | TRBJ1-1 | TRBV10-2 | CASSATGGAFF | TGCGCCAGCAGCGCCACAGGGGGGGCTTTCTTT
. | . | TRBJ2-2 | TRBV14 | CASSQGQGYGELFF | TGTGCCAGCAGCCAAGGGCAGGGGTACGGGGAGCTGTTTTTT
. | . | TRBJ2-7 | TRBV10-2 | CASSESPGVQQYF | TGCGCCAGCAGTGAGTCTCCGGGAGTTCAGCAGTACTTC
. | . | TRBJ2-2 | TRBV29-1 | CSVVTGGAGELFF | TGCAGCGTTGTAACAGGGGGGGCCGGGGAGCTGTTTTTT
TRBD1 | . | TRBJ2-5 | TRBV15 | CATSRVTGVGETQYF | TGTGCCACCAGCAGAGTGACAGGGGTTGGGGAGACCCAGTACTTC
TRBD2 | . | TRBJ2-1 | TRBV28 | CASSLTIEASGGYNEQFF | TGTGCCAGCAGTTTAACTATAGAGGCTAGCGGGGGTTACAATGAGCAGTTCTTC
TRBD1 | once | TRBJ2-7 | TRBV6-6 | CASSGGQGSSYEQYF | TGTGCCAGCAGTGGGGGACAGGGCAGCTCCTACGAGCAGTACTTC
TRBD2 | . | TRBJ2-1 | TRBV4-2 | CASSRGGVDNEQFF | TGTGCCAGCAGCCGGGGGGGGGTAGACAATGAGCAGTTCTTC
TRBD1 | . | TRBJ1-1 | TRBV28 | CASSLPGTGGLSAEAFF | TGTGCCAGCAGTTTACCCGGGACAGGGGGGTTATCTGCTGAAGCTTTCTTT
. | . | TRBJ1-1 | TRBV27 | CASNLRVNTEAFF | TGTGCCAGCAACCTTAGAGTTAACACTGAAGCTTTCTTT
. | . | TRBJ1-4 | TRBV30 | CAWSFNRDEKLFF | TGTGCCTGGAGTTTTAACAGGGATGAAAAGCTGTTTTTT
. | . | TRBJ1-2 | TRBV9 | CASSVVERSGGSAGYTF | TGTGCCAGCAGCGTAGTAGAACGATCAGGCGGGTCTGCTGGCTACACCTTC
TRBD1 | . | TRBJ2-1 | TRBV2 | CASLLRQGPSYNEQFF | TGTGCCAGTTTACTCAGACAGGGGCCCTCCTACAATGAGCAGTTCTTC
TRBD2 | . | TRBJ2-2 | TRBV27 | CASSQTSGAGELFF | TGTGCCAGCAGTCAGACTAGCGGGGCCGGGGAGCTGTTTTTT
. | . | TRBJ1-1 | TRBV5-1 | CASSSGVPAWGKNTEAFF | TGCGCCAGCAGCTCGGGAGTTCCCGCTTGGGGGAAGAACACTGAAGCTTTCTTT
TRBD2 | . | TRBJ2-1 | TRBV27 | CASSFPLAGYNEQFF | TGTGCCAGCAGTTTCCCTCTAGCGGGGTACAATGAGCAGTTCTTC
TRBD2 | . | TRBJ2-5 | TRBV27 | CASRNSGGKQETQYF | TGTGCCAGCAGAAATAGCGGGGGGAAACAAGAGACCCAGTACTTC